A single sample is the source of the 13 T cell receptor beta chains below, sequenced in a study of T cells in Graves' hyperthyroidism and ophthalmopathy. Authors of the study amplified TCR beta CDR3 regions from RNA transcripts. RT-PCR in the first round (using the HTBI primer set) targeted the TCR CDR3. One entry per CDR3 protein results from TCRdb running MiXCR on the multiplex PCR reads. The table includes about 250,000 distinct CDR3 sequences, 24% detected once. Sample: blood. The receptors derive from a middle-aged woman with Graves' ophthalmopathy.

The chain uses TRBV11-2 and TRBJ2-7; D not certain. This CDR3 comprises 15 residues. The V gene lost 1 base and the J gene lost 3 bases, with 13 bases spanning the gap. Germline CDR1 SGHAT, CDR2 FQNNGV. CDR3 nucleotide sequence: TGTGCCAGCAGCTTAGCATTAGGTCATCTCTACGAGCAGTACTTC. Translation: CASSLALGHLYEQYF.

This clonotype was seen only a few times. This chain links TRBV24-1 with TRBJ2-5, with TRBD1 identical over 8 bases. The CDR3 totals 15 residues. V was clipped by 3 bases and J by 5 bases; unmatched bases: 7. Per the germline V gene, CDR1 is KGHDR and CDR2 is SFDVKD. For the CDR3, the DNA is TGTGCCACCAGTGATGCAGGGGGCGTAAGGGAGACCCAGTACTTC. It codes for CATSDAGGVRETQYF.

This clonotype occurred many times. The chain is built from TRBV4-1 and TRBJ2-7; D is unresolved. Trimming cost V 1 base and J 3 bases, with 7 bases left between them. CDR1 MGHRA and CDR2 YSYEKL come from the germline V gene. This CDR3 has 13 amino acids. CDR3 sequence (DNA): TGCGCCAGCAGCCAAGGGGAATTCTACGAGCAGTACTTC. Its protein is CASSQGEFYEQYF.

In its sample, this clonotype was seen a few times. V gene TRBV28 combines with J gene TRBJ2-5; a weak D match, TRBD2 (7 bases). The germline gives CDR1 MDHEN, CDR2 SYDVKM. The CDR3 spans 14 residues. Trimming took 6 bases from V and 4 from J, leaving 15 bases between them. This CDR3 reads CASSQPGGPETQYF. The DNA of the CDR3 is TGTGCCAGCAGCCAGCCGGGGGGCCCAGAGACCCAGTACTTC.

The CDR3 DNA is TGTGCCTGGAGTTCGGGACAGGGGGCCGACGAGCAGTACTTC. Its protein is CAWSSGQGADEQYF. The chain has TRBV30 and TRBJ2-7, with TRBD1 identical over 12 bases. Per germline, CDR1 GTSNPN and CDR2 SVGIG (reference sequence). The CDR3 runs to 14 residues. V lost 2 bases and J lost 5; bases outside the gene matches: 4. The whole variable domain, remainder taken from reference TRBV30 and TRBJ2-7, is SQTIHQWPATLVQPVGSPLSLECTVEGTSNPNLYWYRQAAGRGLQLLFYSVGIGQISSEVPQNLSASRPQDRQFILSSKKLLLSDSGFYLCAWSSGQGADEQYFGPGTRLTVT.

There are many counts of this clonotype. The chain joins TRBV7-9 to TRBJ2-7, with D perhaps TRBD2 (6 bases). Germline CDR1 reads SEHNR; CDR2 reads FQNEAQ (reference sequence). This CDR3 comprises 14 residues. Trimming took 3 bases from V and 4 from J, leaving 13 bases between them. This CDR3 reads CASSLGGIRYEQYF. The CDR3 nucleotides read TGTGCCAGCAGCTTGGGGGGAATCCGGTACGAGCAGTACTTC.

This clonotype was detected ten times or more. The chain has TRBV4-1 and TRBJ1-5; D is ambiguous. The CDR3 runs to 16 residues. Trimming stripped 0 bases from V and 2 bases from J, with 11 bases between. In germline, CDR1 is MGHRA, CDR2 YSYEKL. CDR3 sequence (DNA): TGCGCCAGCAGCCAAGATTTGGGGTCGGGCAATCAGCCCCAGCATTTT. Translating gives CASSQDLGSGNQPQHF.

In its sample, this clonotype was seen many times. The chain is built from TRBV28 and TRBJ2-7, with a tentative D call TRBD1 (6 bases). CDR1 and CDR2 from the germline V gene are MDHEN and SYDVKM. This CDR3 is built from 16 residues. V lost 7 bases to trimming and J lost 2 bases, with 21 bases between them. CDR3 coding DNA: TGTGCCAGCACCCTAGGGTGGGGGCTGGTACCCTACGAGCAGTACTTC. This sequence encodes CASTLGWGLVPYEQYF. Filled out from reference TRBV28 and TRBJ2-7, the complete variable domain reads DVKVTQSSRYLVKRTGEKVFLECVQDMDHENMFWYRQDPGLGLRLIYFSYDVKMKEKGDIPEGYSVSREKKERFSLILESASTNQTSMYLCASTLGWGLVPYEQYFGPGTRLTVT.

This clonotype showed up many times. CDR3 region: CASSYWGTTEQYF. The CDR3, as DNA: TGTGCCAGCAGTTACTGGGGCACAACCGAGCAGTACTTC. This chain joins TRBV6-5 and TRBJ2-7; D is possibly TRBD1 (5 bases). The germline V gene encodes CDR1 MNHEY and CDR2 SVGAGI. The CDR3 covers 13 residues. V shed 1 base and J shed 6 bases, with 10 bases lying between them.

This chain links TRBV6-2 or TRBV6-3 with TRBJ1-2; 8 bases align to TRBD1. V shed 8 bases and J 7 bases; nucleotides not matched to a gene: 12. Germline V lookup: CDR1 MNHEY, CDR2 SVGEGT. The CDR3 sequence is 14 residues long. In nucleotides, the CDR3 is TGTGCCAGCCGCGAGCAGGGGGCGACTGGTGGCTACACCTTC. This translates into CASREQGATGGYTF.

The chain joins TRBV7-2 to TRBJ2-2; D not certain. This CDR3 has 13 amino acids. V was clipped by 4 bases and J by 9 bases, with 12 bases between them. Germline V CDR1 and CDR2: SGHTA, FQGNSA. CDR3 sequence reads: CASSSTSGWELFF. Here the CDR3 DNA reads TGTGCCAGCAGCTCCACCTCTGGGTGGGAGCTGTTTTTT. The whole variable domain, remainder taken from reference TRBV7-2 and TRBJ2-2, is GAGVSQSPSNKVTEKGKDVELRCDPISGHTALYWYRQSLGQGLEFLIYFQGNSAPDKSGLPSDRFSAERTGGSVSTLTIQRTQQEDSAVYLCASSSTSGWELFFGEGSRLTVL.

In this sample, this clonotype turned up many times. The rearrangement uses TRBV6-4 and TRBJ2-2, with 10 nucleotides matching TRBD2. The ends lost 6 bases at V and 7 bases at J; junction bases unmatched: 14. The CDR3 contains 17 residues. Germline assignment: CDR1 MRHNA and CDR2 SNTAGT. The CDR3 region is CASRSTLAGALGGELFF. Here the CDR3 DNA reads TGTGCCAGCAGATCGACGCTAGCGGGAGCATTGGGCGGGGAGCTGTTTTTT.

Here the CDR3 reads CASRGTDIAGFWKDKNIQYF. The DNA for the CDR3 is TGTGCCAGCAGGGGGACAGACATAGCGGGATTTTGGAAGGACAAAAACATTCAGTACTTC. The chain has TRBV6-2 or TRBV6-3 and TRBJ2-4, with a tentative D call TRBD2 (8 bases). CDR1 and CDR2 (germline): MNHEY, SVGEGT. The CDR3 loop spans 20 amino acids. V lost 6 bases, J lost 3 bases, and 30 bases lay in between.